This T cell receptor (beta chain) appears in the sequencing data of a study of CD8+CD57+ T cells in acquired aplastic anemia. Notes on the study in general: Patients and controls turned out to have roughly 29 CD8+ CDR3 sequences in common.

CDR1 and CDR2 from the germline V gene are SQVTM and ANQGSEA. V was pared by 5 bases and J by 1 base, with 14 bases between. This CDR3 contains 14 residues. Researchers used genomic DNA as the template to profile TCR beta VDJ and CDR3. TCRdb processed the reads anew with MiXCR; each CDR3 protein has one entry. The sample lists 200,000 to 250,000 distinct CDR3 sequences, 60% to 80% occurring once. Sequencing was done on patients that had shown CD8+CD57+ cell expansion by flow cytometry. The table lists this clonotype with a few counts. Its matching antigen is unknown. Sample: sorted CD4+, CD8+, or CD8+CD57+ T cells (not recorded which) from PBMCs. V gene TRBV29-1 combines with J gene TRBJ1-1; possibly TRBD1 for D (5 bases). The receptor was derived from a human donor with aplastic anemia. CDR3: CSVTRGDPNTEAFF. CDR3 DNA: TGCAGCGTTACGAGGGGAGATCCGAACACTGAAGCTTTCTTT.